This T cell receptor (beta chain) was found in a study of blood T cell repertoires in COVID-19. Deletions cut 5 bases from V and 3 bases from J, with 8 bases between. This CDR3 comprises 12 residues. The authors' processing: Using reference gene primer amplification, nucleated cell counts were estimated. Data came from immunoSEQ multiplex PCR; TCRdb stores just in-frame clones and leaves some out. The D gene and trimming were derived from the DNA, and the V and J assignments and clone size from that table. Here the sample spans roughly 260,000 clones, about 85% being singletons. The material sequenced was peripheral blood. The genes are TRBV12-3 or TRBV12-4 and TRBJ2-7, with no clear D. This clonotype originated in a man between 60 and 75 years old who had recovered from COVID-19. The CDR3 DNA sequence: TGTGCCAGCAGTCGTCTAATCTACGAGCAGTACTTC. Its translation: CASSRLIYEQYF.